The 2 T cell receptor beta chains below come from one sample, sequenced in a study of shared clonotypes between healthy human individuals. TCRdb keeps only in-frame clones here, not all; method: immunoSEQ multiplex PCR. Of under 2,500,000 clones detected, 90% to 96% appear once; the ten largest clones hold more than 0.1%. The sequencing sample was made of naive CD4+ T cells sorted from blood. The subset was: CD45RA+ positively selected. All receptors come from a man aged 18 to 35 in good health.

This chain connects TRBV28 to TRBJ1-2, with TRBD1 matching 9 bases. CDR1 is MDHEN, CDR2 SYDVKM, per germline. Germline trimming cut 3 bases from V and 7 bases from J; bases unmatched to any gene: 6. The CDR3 contains 14 residues. The CDR3 sequence is CASSFADRGFGYTF. For the CDR3, the DNA is TGTGCCAGCAGTTTTGCGGACAGGGGCTTTGGCTACACCTTC.

The chain employs TRBV11-3 and TRBJ2-2; D unresolved. The V and J ends lost 1 base and 3 bases respectively, with 12 bases between them. Germline assignment: CDR1 SGHNT and CDR2 YENEEA. This CDR3 is 16 amino acids long. The CDR3 sequence: CASSLGGRVDTGELFF. CDR3 bases: TGTGCCAGCAGCTTAGGCGGTAGGGTGGACACCGGGGAGCTGTTTTTT.